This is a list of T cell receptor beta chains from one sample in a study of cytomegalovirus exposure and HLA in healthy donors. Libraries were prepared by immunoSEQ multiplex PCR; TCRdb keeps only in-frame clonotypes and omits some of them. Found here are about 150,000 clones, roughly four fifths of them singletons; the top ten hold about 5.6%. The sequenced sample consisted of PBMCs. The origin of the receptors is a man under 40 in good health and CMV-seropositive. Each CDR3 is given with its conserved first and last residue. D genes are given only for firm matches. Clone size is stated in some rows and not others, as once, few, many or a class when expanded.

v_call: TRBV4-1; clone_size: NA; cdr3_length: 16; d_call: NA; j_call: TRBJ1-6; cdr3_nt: TGCGCCAGCAGCCAAAGGGACACCTCCTATAATTCACCCCTCCACTTT; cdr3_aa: CASSQRDTSYNSPLHF
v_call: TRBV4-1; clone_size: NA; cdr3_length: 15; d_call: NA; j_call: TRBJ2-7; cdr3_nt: TGCGCCAGCAGCCAACAAACAGGGTCGGTGTACGAGCAGTACTTC; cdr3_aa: CASSQQTGSVYEQYF
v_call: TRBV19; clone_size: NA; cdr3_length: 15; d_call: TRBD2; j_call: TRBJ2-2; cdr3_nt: TGTGCCAGTATAAGGAGCGGGACCGCAAATGGGGAGCTGTTTTTT; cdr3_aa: CASIRSGTANGELFF
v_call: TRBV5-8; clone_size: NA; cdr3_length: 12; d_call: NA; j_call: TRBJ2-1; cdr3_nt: TGTGCCAGCAGCTTGGAGGGGATGCGGCAGTTCTTC; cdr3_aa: CASSLEGMRQFF
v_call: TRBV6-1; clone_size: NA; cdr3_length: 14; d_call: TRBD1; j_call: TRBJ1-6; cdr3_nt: TGTGCCAGCAGTGGGGACAGCCATAACTCACCCCTCCACTTT; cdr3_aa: CASSGDSHNSPLHF
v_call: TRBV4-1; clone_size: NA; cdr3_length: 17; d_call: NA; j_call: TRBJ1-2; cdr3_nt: TGCGCCAGCAGCCAAGAATGGGGAGAGCAGGCGGGGTATGGCTACACCTTC; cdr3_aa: CASSQEWGEQAGYGYTF
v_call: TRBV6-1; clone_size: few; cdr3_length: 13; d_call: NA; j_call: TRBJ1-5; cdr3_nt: TGTGCCAGCAGTGAAGTCTACAATCAGCCCCAGCATTTT; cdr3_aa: CASSEVYNQPQHF
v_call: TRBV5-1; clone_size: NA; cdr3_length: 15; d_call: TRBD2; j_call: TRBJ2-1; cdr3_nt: TGCGCCAGCAGCCTGCGGGAGGCGGCCTACAATGAGCAGTTCTTC; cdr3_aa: CASSLREAAYNEQFF
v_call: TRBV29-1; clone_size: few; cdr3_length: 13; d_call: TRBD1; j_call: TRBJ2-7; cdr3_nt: TGCAGCGTTGCCCTAGGGACAGGATACGAGCAGTACTTC; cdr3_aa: CSVALGTGYEQYF
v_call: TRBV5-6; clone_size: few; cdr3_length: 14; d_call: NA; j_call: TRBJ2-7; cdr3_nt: TGTGCCAGCAGCTTGGGAACGGGAATCTACGAGCAGTACTTC; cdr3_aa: CASSLGTGIYEQYF
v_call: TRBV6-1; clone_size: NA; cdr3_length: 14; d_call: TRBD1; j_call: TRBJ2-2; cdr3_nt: TGTGCCAGCAGCCAGGGGGCAGTCACCGGGGAGCTGTTTTTT; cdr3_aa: CASSQGAVTGELFF
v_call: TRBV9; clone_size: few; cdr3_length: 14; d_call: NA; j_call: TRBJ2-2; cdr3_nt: TGTGCCAGCAGCCCCCGGGGTAGCGACGGGGAGCTGTTTTTT; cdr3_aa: CASSPRGSDGELFF
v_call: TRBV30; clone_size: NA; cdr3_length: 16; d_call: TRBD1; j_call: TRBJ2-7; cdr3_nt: TGTGCCTGGAGTGTACGGGGACAGGGAAAAGAATACGAGCAGTACTTC; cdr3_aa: CAWSVRGQGKEYEQYF
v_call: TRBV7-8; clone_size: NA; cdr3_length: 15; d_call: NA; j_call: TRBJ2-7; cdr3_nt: TGTGCCAGCAGCTTAGCGCCGGGAGACCTCTACGAGCAGTACTTC; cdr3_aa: CASSLAPGDLYEQYF
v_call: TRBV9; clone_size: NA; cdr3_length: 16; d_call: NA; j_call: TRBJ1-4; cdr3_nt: TGTGCCAGCAGCCCGCGGGGCGGGGCGCTTAATGAAAAACTGTTTTTT; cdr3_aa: CASSPRGGALNEKLFF
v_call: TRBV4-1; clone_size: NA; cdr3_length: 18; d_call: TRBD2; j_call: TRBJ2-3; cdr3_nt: TGCGCCAGCAGCCTACGGGGGGCAGCGGGGGGGCTTCTCGATACGCAGTATTTT; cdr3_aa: CASSLRGAAGGLLDTQYF
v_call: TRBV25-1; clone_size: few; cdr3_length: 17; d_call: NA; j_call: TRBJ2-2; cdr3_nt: TGTGCCAGCAGTGAAAGTCGATACAGGGCCAACACCGGGGAGCTGTTTTTT; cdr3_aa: CASSESRYRANTGELFF
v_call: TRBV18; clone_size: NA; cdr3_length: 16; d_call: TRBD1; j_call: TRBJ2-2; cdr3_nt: TGTGCCAGCTCACCAAGGCGACAGGGAGTTGCCGGGGAGCTGTTTTTT; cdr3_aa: CASSPRRQGVAGELFF
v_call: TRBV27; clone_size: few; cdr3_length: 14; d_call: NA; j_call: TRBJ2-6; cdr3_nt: TGTGCCAGCAGTTTTGAGGGCGGGGCCAACGTCCTGACTTTC; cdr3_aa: CASSFEGGANVLTF
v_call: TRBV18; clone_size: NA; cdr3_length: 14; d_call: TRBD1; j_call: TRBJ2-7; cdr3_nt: TGTGCCAGCTCTCTCGACAGGGGAGACTACGAGCAGTACTTC; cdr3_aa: CASSLDRGDYEQYF
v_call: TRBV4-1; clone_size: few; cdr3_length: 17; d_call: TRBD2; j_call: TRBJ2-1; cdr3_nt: TGCGCCAGCAGCCTCGCTGCCGAGACTAGCGGGGGCAATGAGCAGTTCTTC; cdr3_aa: CASSLAAETSGGNEQFF
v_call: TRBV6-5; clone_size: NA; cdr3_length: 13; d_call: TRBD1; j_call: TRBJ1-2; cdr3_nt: TGTGCCAGCAGTCCGAGACAGGGGTATGGCTACACCTTC; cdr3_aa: CASSPRQGYGYTF
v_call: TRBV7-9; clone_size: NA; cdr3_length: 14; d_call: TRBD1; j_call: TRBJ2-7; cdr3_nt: TGTGCCAGCAGCCCACAGACAGGGGACGACGAGCAGTACTTC; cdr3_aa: CASSPQTGDDEQYF
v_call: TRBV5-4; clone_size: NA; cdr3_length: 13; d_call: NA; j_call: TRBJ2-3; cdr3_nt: TGTGCCAGCAGTGGAGGGCCAACAGATACGCAGTATTTT; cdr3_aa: CASSGGPTDTQYF
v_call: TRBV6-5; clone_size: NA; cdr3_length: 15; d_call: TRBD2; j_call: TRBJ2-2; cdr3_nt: TGTGCCAGCAGTCATCGGGGGGGCCCCACCGGGGAGCTGTTTTTT; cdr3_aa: CASSHRGGPTGELFF
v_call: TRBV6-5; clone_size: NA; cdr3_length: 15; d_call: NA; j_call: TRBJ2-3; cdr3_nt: TGTGCCAGCAGTTACCGTGAGGCCAGCACAGATACGCAGTATTTT; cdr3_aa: CASSYREASTDTQYF
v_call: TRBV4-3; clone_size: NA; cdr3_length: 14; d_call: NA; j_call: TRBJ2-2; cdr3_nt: TGCGCCAGCAGCCACCTCACCGGTACCGGGGAGCTGTTTTTT; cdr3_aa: CASSHLTGTGELFF
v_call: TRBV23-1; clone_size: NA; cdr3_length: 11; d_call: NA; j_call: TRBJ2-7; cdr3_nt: TGCGCCAGGACTCAGACCTACGAGCAGTACTTC; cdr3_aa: CARTQTYEQYF
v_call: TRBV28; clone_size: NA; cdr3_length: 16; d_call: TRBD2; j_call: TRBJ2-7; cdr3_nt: TGTGCCAGCAGCCGAATACTAGCGGGCGACGCCTACGAGCAGTACTTC; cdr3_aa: CASSRILAGDAYEQYF
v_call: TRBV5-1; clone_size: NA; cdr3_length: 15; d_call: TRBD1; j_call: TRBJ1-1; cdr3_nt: TGCGCCAGCAGCTTGGGGACAGGGGCGCCCACTGAAGCTTTCTTT; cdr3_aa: CASSLGTGAPTEAFF
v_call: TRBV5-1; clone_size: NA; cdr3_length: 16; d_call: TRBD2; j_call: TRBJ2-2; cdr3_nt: TGCGCCAGCATGTATCTAGCGGGAGGGAACACCGGGGAGCTGTTTTTT; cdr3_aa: CASMYLAGGNTGELFF
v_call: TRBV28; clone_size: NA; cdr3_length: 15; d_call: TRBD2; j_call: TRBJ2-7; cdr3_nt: TGTGCCAGCAGTTTATGGGCTAGCGGGAGCTACGAGCAGTACTTC; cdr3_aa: CASSLWASGSYEQYF
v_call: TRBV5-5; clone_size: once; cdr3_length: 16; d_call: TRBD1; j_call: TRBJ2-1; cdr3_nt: TGTGCCAGCAGCGCGGGGACAGGGGGGGTTTACAATGAGCAGTTCTTC; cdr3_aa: CASSAGTGGVYNEQFF
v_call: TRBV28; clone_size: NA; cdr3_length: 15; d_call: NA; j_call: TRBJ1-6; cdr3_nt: TGTGCCAGCAGTTTTTCGGACAGTAATAATTCACCCCTCCACTTT; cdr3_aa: CASSFSDSNNSPLHF
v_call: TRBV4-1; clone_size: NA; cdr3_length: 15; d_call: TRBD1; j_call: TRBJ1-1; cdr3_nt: TGCGCCAGCAGCCAAGCTGGACAGGGTGACACTGAAGCTTTCTTT; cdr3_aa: CASSQAGQGDTEAFF
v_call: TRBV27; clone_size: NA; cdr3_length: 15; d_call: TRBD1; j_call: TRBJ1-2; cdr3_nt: TGTGCCAGCAGTTTCACCGGCGGGACAGGGTTTGGCTACACCTTC; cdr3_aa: CASSFTGGTGFGYTF
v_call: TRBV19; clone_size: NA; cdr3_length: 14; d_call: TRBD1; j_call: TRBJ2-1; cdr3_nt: TGTGCCAGTAGGACCGGGACAGGGTTGAATGAGCAGTTCTTC; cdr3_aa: CASRTGTGLNEQFF
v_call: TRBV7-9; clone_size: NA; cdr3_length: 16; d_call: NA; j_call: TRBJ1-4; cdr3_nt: TGTGCCAGCAGCTCTCTTAGGGGGGGCTTAGGTGAAAAACTGTTTTTT; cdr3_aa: CASSSLRGGLGEKLFF
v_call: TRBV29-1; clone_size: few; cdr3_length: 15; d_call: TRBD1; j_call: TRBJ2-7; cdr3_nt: TGCAGCGTTGTCGAACAGGGGGGTCAATCCCACGAGCAGTACTTC; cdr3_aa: CSVVEQGGQSHEQYF
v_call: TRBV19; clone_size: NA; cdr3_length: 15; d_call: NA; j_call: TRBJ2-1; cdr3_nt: TGTGCCAGTAGTATAGCCCATCTAGCGACCCAAGAGCAGTTCTTC; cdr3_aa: CASSIAHLATQEQFF
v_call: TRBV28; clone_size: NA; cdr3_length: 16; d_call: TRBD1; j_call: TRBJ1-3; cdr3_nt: TGTGCCAGCAGTTCAGGCGGACAGGGGTCTGGAAACACCATATATTTT; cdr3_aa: CASSSGGQGSGNTIYF
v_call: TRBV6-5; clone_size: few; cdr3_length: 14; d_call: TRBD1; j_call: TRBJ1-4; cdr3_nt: TGTGCCAGCATCCACAGGGGGCTTTGGGAAAAACTGTTTTTT; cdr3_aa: CASIHRGLWEKLFF
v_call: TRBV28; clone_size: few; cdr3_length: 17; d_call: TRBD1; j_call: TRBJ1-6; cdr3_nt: TGTGCCAGCAGTAGCGCCGGGACAGGTGACTATAATTCACCCCTCCACTTT; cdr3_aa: CASSSAGTGDYNSPLHF
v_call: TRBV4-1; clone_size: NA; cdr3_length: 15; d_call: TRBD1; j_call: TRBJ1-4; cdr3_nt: TGCGCCAGCAGCCAAGCCGGGACAGCTAATGAAAAACTGTTTTTT; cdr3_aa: CASSQAGTANEKLFF
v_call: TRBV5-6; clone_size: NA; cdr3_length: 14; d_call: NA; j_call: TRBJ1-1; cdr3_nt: TGTGCCAGCAGCTTGGGGCAATGGAACACTGAAGCTTTCTTT; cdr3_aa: CASSLGQWNTEAFF
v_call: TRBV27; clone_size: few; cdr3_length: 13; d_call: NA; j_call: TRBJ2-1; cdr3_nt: TGTGCCAGCAGTTTAAGCAGGGTGGATGAGCAGTTCTTC; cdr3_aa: CASSLSRVDEQFF
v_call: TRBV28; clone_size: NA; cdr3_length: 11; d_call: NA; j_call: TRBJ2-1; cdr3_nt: TGTGCCAGCAGTGCCTTCGGGGGGCAGTTCTTC; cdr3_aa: CASSAFGGQFF
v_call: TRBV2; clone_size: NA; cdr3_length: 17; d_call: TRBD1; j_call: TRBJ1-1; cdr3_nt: TGTGCCAGCAGTGAAGCTAACTTTGGACAGGGTATCACTGAAGCTTTCTTT; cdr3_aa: CASSEANFGQGITEAFF
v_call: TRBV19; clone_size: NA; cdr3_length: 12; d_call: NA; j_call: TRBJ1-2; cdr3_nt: TGTGCCAGTACTCAGATCAACTATGGCTACACCTTC; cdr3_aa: CASTQINYGYTF
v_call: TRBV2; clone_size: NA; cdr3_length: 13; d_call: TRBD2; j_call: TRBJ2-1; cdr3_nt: TGTGCCAGCAGTGAAGGCGGACTAGCGAGGGAGTTCTTC; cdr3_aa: CASSEGGLAREFF
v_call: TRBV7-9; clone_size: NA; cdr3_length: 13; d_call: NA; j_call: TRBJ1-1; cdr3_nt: TGTGCCAGCAGCCCAACAGCGAACACTGAAGCTTTCTTT; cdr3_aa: CASSPTANTEAFF
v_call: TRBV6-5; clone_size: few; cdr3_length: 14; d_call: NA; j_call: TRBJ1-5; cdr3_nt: TGTGCCAGCAGTTACTCGATGGGCCTTCAGCCCCAGCATTTT; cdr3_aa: CASSYSMGLQPQHF
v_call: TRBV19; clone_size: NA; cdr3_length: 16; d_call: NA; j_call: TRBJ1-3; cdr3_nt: TGTGCCAGTATAAGACTTGGGGGACACTCTGGAAACACCATATATTTT; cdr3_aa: CASIRLGGHSGNTIYF
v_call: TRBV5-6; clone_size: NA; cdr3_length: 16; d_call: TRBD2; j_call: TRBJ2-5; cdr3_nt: TGTGCCAGCAGCCTTATGGGCGGGAGTTTCCAAGAGACCCAGTACTTC; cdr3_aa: CASSLMGGSFQETQYF
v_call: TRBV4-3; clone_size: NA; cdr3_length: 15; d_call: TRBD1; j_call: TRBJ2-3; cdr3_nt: TGCGCCAGCAGCCAAGGGGACAGGGAAGCAGATACGCAGTATTTT; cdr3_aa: CASSQGDREADTQYF